The next 26 T cell receptor beta chains were all read from a single sample in a study of T cells expressing NK-cell markers. TCRdb processed the 5' RACE reads again and assigns one entry to each CDR3 protein, with no DNA. Its table records about 370,000 distinct CDR3 sequences. The sequencing input was blood T cells: a sorted CD56 or NKG2C T cell subset, CD4+ or CD8+ T cells, or bulk PBMC T cells (not recorded which). The source is a woman between 45 and 65 years old in good health.

The rearrangement joins TRBV4-1 to TRBJ2-1; with no DNA, the TCRdb D assignment of TRBD1 cannot be verified. This CDR3 is built from 18 residues. Germline assignment: CDR1 MGHRA and CDR2 YSYEKL. CDR3 sequence: CASSPLGAEQGSYNEQFF.

This rearrangement joins TRBV14 to TRBJ2-7; TCRdb selects TRBD1, and the lack of DNA leaves this call unchecked. CDR1 and CDR2 (germline): SGHDN, FVKESK. This CDR3 comprises 15 residues. This chain's CDR3 is CASSHRRQGAYEQYF.

This rearrangement joins TRBV4-1 to TRBJ2-7; the D call of TRBD2 rests on TCRdb alone, since no DNA is present to check it. This CDR3 has 15 residues. Germline CDR1 is MGHRA and CDR2 is YSYEKL. CDR3 residues: CASSQDGLPGYEQYF.

The rearrangement links TRBV4-2 to TRBJ2-1; TCRdb calls TRBD2, which cannot be checked without DNA. The germline gives CDR1 LGHNA, CDR2 YNFKEQ. This CDR3 contains 17 residues. Here the CDR3 reads CASSHAGLARHDNEQFF.

This chain uses TRBV7-6 with TRBJ2-3; TCRdb's D gene call, TRBD2, goes unchecked for lack of DNA. The CDR3 covers 12 residues. Germline CDR1 reads SGHVS; CDR2 reads FNYEAQ. The chain's CDR3 is CASSGGRDTQYF.

This CDR3 is CASSSDGRTTDTQYF. J is TRBJ2-3 and V is TRBV5-6; TCRdb's D call of TRBD2 is untestable without DNA. The CDR3 totals 15 residues. Per germline, CDR1 SGHDT and CDR2 YYEEEE.

This chain uses TRBV20-1 with TRBJ2-7. The CDR3 is made up of 14 amino acids. The germline V gene has CDR1 DFQATT and CDR2 SNEGSKA (reference sequence). The CDR3 spells CSARDPFSADEQYF.

This chain joins TRBV12-3 or TRBV12-4 and TRBJ2-3; TCRdb selects TRBD1, and the lack of DNA leaves this call unchecked. The CDR3 spans 12 residues. The CDR3 region is CASSQGASTQYF.

The chain couples TRBV3-1 to TRBJ2-1; no DNA is available, so the TRBD2 call from TCRdb remains unchecked. The CDR3 has 15 residues. From germline, CDR1 is LGHDT and CDR2 YNNKEL (reference sequence). The CDR3 reads CASSQFGGGPIEQFF.

This chain's CDR3 is CASRAGVDNEQFF. The chain couples TRBV5-1 to TRBJ2-1; TCRdb's D gene call, TRBD2, goes unchecked for lack of DNA. The CDR3 length is 13 residues. From germline, CDR1 is SGHRS and CDR2 YFSETQ. The whole variable domain, filled in from reference TRBV5-1 and TRBJ2-1, reads KAGVTQTPRYLIKTRGQQVTLSCSPISGHRSVSWYQQTPGQGLQFLFEYFSETQRNKGNFPGRFSGRQFSNSRSEMNVSTLELGDSALYLCASRAGVDNEQFFGPGTRLTVL.

This chain connects TRBV10-3 to TRBJ2-1; TCRdb indicates TRBD1, and absent DNA this call remains unverified. CDR1 is ENHRY, CDR2 SYGVKD, per germline. The CDR3 loop spans 15 amino acids. The CDR3 spells CAISPVGTGSNEQFF.

This chain connects TRBV5-4 to TRBJ2-2. Germline V gene sequence: CDR1 SGHNT, CDR2 YYREEE (reference sequence). The CDR3 totals 12 residues. This CDR3 reads CASTEWGGELFF.

V usage is TRBV12-3 or TRBV12-4 and J usage is TRBJ2-5; TCRdb's D gene call, TRBD1, goes unchecked for lack of DNA. The CDR3 sequence is 15 residues long. CDR3 amino acids: CASSLADRGDKTQYF.

The chain combines TRBV27 with TRBJ2-3; TCRdb returns TRBD2, unconfirmable since there is no DNA. The CDR3 has 15 amino acids. The V gene's germline CDR1 is MNHEY and CDR2 SMNVEV (reference sequence). CDR3 sequence: CASSGPSGRADTQYF.

CDR3 loop: CASRQGRLARETQYF. The rearrangement links TRBV7-9 to TRBJ2-5; TCRdb picks TRBD1, but there is no DNA to check that call. The CDR3 contains 15 residues. Germline-derived CDR1 and CDR2 are SEHNR and FQNEAQ (reference sequence).

The chain combines TRBV28 with TRBJ2-2. The germline gives CDR1 MDHEN, CDR2 SYDVKM. There are 13 residues in the CDR3. CDR3 residues: CASSTLRSGELFF.

V is TRBV7-8 and J is TRBJ2-5; the TRBD2 assignment by TCRdb is unverifiable without DNA. Germline V gene sequence: CDR1 SGHVS, CDR2 FQNEAQ. The CDR3 sequence is 15 residues long. CDR3 loop: CASSLVGTNLGTQYF. Drawing the rest from reference TRBV7-8 and TRBJ2-5, the complete variable domain is GAGVSQSPRYKVAKRGQDVALRCDPISGHVSLFWYQQALGQGPEFLTYFQNEAQLDKSGLPSDRFFAERPEGSVSTLKIQRTQQEDSAVYLCASSLVGTNLGTQYFGPGTRLLVL.

The chain links TRBV20-1 to TRBJ1-2; TCRdb lists TRBD1, though no DNA is available to test this call. This CDR3 spans 14 amino acids. Germline V lookup: CDR1 DFQATT, CDR2 SNEGSKA (reference sequence). The CDR3 reads CSASQGDWEIGYTF.

The genes are TRBV7-6 and TRBJ1-1; TCRdb designates TRBD1, a call that cannot be tested without DNA. The CDR3 consists of 15 residues. Germline values: CDR1 SGHVS, CDR2 FNYEAQ. The CDR3 is CASSSRTVQNTEAFF.

The V call is TRBV4-1, the J call TRBJ1-2; TCRdb selects TRBD1, and the lack of DNA leaves this call unchecked. Germline values: CDR1 MGHRA, CDR2 YSYEKL. This CDR3 contains 15 residues. The CDR3 is CASSHSPGQGYGYTF.

The chain joins TRBV5-4 to TRBJ2-1. The CDR3 length is 17 residues. Germline V CDR1 and CDR2: SGHNT, YYREEE (reference sequence). CDR3 region: CASSSGLKRTSYNEQFF.

V and J are TRBV4-1 and TRBJ1-4. The CDR3 is 15 residues long. The germline CDR1 and CDR2 sequences are MGHRA and YSYEKL. CDR3: CASSPQAATNEKLFF.

V usage is TRBV24-1 and J usage is TRBJ2-3; lacking DNA, the TRBD1 call made by TCRdb goes unchecked. The CDR3 consists of 15 residues. Germline V gene sequence: CDR1 KGHDR, CDR2 SFDVKD. This CDR3 reads CATSDPPAGEYTQYF.

CDR3 region: CASSSQGLNTEAFF. The chain couples TRBV7-9 to TRBJ1-1; TCRdb's D call, TRBD1, is unchecked because there is no DNA. This CDR3 region has 14 residues. Per germline, CDR1 SEHNR and CDR2 FQNEAQ (reference sequence).

The rearrangement uses TRBV27 and TRBJ1-2; without DNA, the TCRdb call of TRBD1 cannot be checked. Germline-derived CDR1 and CDR2 are MNHEY and SMNVEV (reference sequence). The CDR3 sequence is 15 residues long. The CDR3 here is CASITDPGTDDGYTF.

The V gene is TRBV5-4, the J gene TRBJ2-7; TCRdb proposes TRBD2, but this gene call is untestable without DNA. In germline, CDR1 is SGHNT, CDR2 YYREEE (reference sequence). This CDR3 spans 13 amino acids. The CDR3 reads CASSGWASYEQYF.